Presented here are 29 T cell receptor beta chains from one specimen sequenced in a study of blood T cell repertoires in COVID-19. Assay used: immunoSEQ multiplex PCR; TCRdb lists only in-frame clones, some missing. The sample holds 200,000 to 250,000 clones, about nine tenths seen once. Sequencing was done on a sample of PBMCs or T cells enriched from blood (not recorded which). These TCRs come from a man between 18 and 35 years old with acute COVID-19.

The CDR3 is CASSLAQLYEQYF. CDR3 DNA: TGTGCCAGCAGCTTAGCACAGCTCTACGAGCAGTACTTC. The chain combines TRBV11-2 with TRBJ2-7, with unresolved D. Trimming pared 1 base from V and 3 bases from J, leaving 7 bases between. Germline V CDR1 and CDR2: SGHAT, FQNNGV. This CDR3 has 13 amino acids.

V is TRBV11-1 and J is TRBJ2-7, with a possible D match to TRBD1 (6 bases). Germline loops: CDR1 SGHAT, CDR2 FQDESV (reference sequence). The V gene lost 3 bases and the J gene lost 5 bases, with 14 bases spanning the gap. This CDR3 is 14 amino acids long. In DNA form, the CDR3 reads TGTGCCAGCAGCTTTTTGGCCAGGGGCGACGAGCAGTACTTC. Amino acids: CASSFLARGDEQYF.

The chain links TRBV27 to TRBJ1-1, with 8 bases that match TRBD1. The CDR3 has 19 amino acids. V trimming: 3 bases; J trimming: 3 bases; junction bases outside the gene matches: 18. Germline V gene sequence: CDR1 MNHEY, CDR2 SMNVEV (reference sequence). DNA for the CDR3: TGTGCCAGCAGTTTCTATGGCAGGGGGCATATTATGGGGGACACTGAAGCTTTCTTT. Translated: CASSFYGRGHIMGDTEAFF.

V usage is TRBV5-6 and J usage is TRBJ2-1, with 8 bases that match TRBD1. The germline V gene has CDR1 SGHDT and CDR2 YYEEEE. The length of the CDR3 is 15 residues. V lost 0 bases, J lost 2 bases, and 1 base stayed unmatched. The CDR3 here is CASSLGQGTYNEQFF. The CDR3 DNA reads as TGTGCCAGCAGCTTGGGACAGGGGACCTACAATGAGCAGTTCTTC.

This chain joins TRBV6-5 and TRBJ2-7; 8 positions match TRBD1. CDR1 is MNHEY, CDR2 SVGAGI, per germline. The CDR3 totals 13 residues. V shed 6 bases, J shed 6 bases, and the junction held 7 bases outside the gene matches. CDR3 sequence: CASSLRGQVEQYF. Written as DNA, the CDR3 is TGTGCCAGCAGCCTCAGGGGGCAGGTCGAGCAGTACTTC.

This chain links TRBV27 with TRBJ2-6; no reliable D call. Germline V gene data show CDR1 as MNHEY and CDR2 as SMNVEV (reference sequence). There are 18 residues in the CDR3. Trimming took 1 base from V and 0 from J, leaving 13 bases between them. This CDR3 is CASSLFPILHSGANVLTF. For the CDR3, the DNA is TGTGCCAGCAGTTTATTTCCCATACTTCACTCTGGGGCCAACGTCCTGACTTTC.

The DNA for the CDR3 is TGCGCCAGCAGCTTGGTTGGCGGGAGCGGGGAGCAGTACTTC. It translates to CASSLVGGSGEQYF. The V gene is TRBV5-1, the J gene TRBJ2-7; 7 nucleotides agree with TRBD2. V shed 0 bases and J 7 bases; nucleotides not matched to a gene: 7. Germline loops: CDR1 SGHRS, CDR2 YFSETQ. CDR3 size: 14 residues.

The table lists this clone with a count of one. The chain has TRBV7-9 and TRBJ1-2; 9 bases line up with TRBD1. This CDR3 has 17 residues. After removal of 2 bases from V and 3 bases from J, the junction contained 10 bases not matched to a gene. Germline lookup yields CDR1 SEHNR and CDR2 FQNEAQ (reference sequence). CDR3 region: CASSLSRVWDRDYGYTF. The CDR3 nucleotides read TGTGCCAGCAGCTTATCAAGGGTGTGGGACAGGGACTATGGCTACACCTTC.

This chain links TRBV18 with TRBJ2-3; 10 bases are shared with TRBD2. The V gene's germline CDR1 is KGHSH and CDR2 LQKENI. With 6 bases clipped from V and 2 bases from J, the junction kept 8 bases outside the gene matches. This CDR3 is built from 16 residues. The CDR3 is CASSRTSGQFTDTQYF. As DNA, the CDR3 is TGTGCCAGCTCCAGGACTAGCGGACAATTCACAGATACGCAGTATTTT.

In DNA, the CDR3 is TGTGCCAGCAGCGCCGGGACAGGAGGAGGAAACACCATATATTTT. Translating gives CASSAGTGGGNTIYF. The rearrangement links TRBV5-4 to TRBJ1-3; 8 bases fit TRBD1. With 4 bases clipped from V and 4 bases from J, the junction kept 7 bases outside the gene matches. This CDR3 comprises 15 residues. Germline loops: CDR1 SGHNT, CDR2 YYREEE (reference sequence). Using reference TRBV5-4 and TRBJ1-3 for the parts outside the CDR3, the full variable domain is ETGVTQSPTHLIKTRGQQVTLRCSSQSGHNTVSWYQQALGQGPQFIFQYYREEENGRGNFPPRFSGLQFPNYSSELNVNALELDDSALYLCASSAGTGGGNTIYFGEGSWLTVV.

V gene TRBV2 combines with J gene TRBJ2-2; 7 nucleotides agree with TRBD2. CDR1 and CDR2 (germline): SNHLY, FYNNEI. This CDR3 has 17 amino acids. The junction had 13 bases not matched to a gene; V was cut back by 8 bases and J by 1 base. Here the CDR3 DNA reads TGTGCCAGCCTTTCTCAGGGAGGGAGAAAGAACACCGGGGAGCTGTTTTTT. Translated, it gives CASLSQGGRKNTGELFF.

V and J are TRBV28 and TRBJ1-3, with D possibly being TRBD1 (6 bases). The V gene's germline CDR1 is MDHEN and CDR2 SYDVKM. The CDR3 is 14 residues long. The V and J ends lost 2 bases and 4 bases respectively, with 9 bases between them. CDR3 nucleotides: TGTGCCAGCAGTTTAGGGGGCGACGGAAACACCATATATTTT. Protein product: CASSLGGDGNTIYF.

The V and J genes are TRBV7-9 and TRBJ2-3, with 8 positions matching TRBD2. The CDR3 extends over 14 amino acids. The germline CDR1 and CDR2 sequences are SEHNR and FQNEAQ (reference sequence). The trim removed 5 bases at V and 3 bases at J, leaving 4 bases unmatched. The CDR3 is CASSGSGRTDTQYF. CDR3 sequence (DNA): TGTGCCAGCAGCGGAAGCGGGAGAACAGATACGCAGTATTTT.

CDR3 nucleotide sequence: TGTGCCAGCAGCTCCACGGGTGAGCAGTTCTTC. It encodes CASSSTGEQFF. The V and J genes are TRBV7-3 and TRBJ2-1, with unresolved D. The CDR3 length is 11 residues. Trimming stripped 4 bases from V and 9 bases from J, with 7 bases between. Germline V lookup: CDR1 SGHTA, CDR2 FQGTGA.

The chain employs TRBV28 and TRBJ1-1; D is uncertain. Trimming cost V 7 bases and J 1 base, with 10 bases left between them. Germline assignment: CDR1 MDHEN and CDR2 SYDVKM. The CDR3 covers 13 residues. The CDR3 DNA reads TGTGCCAGCACCGACTCGCAGAACACTGAAGCTTTCTTT. Its translation is CASTDSQNTEAFF. The variable domain in full, completed from reference TRBV28 and TRBJ1-1, reads DVKVTQSSRYLVKRTGEKVFLECVQDMDHENMFWYRQDPGLGLRLIYFSYDVKMKEKGDIPEGYSVSREKKERFSLILESASTNQTSMYLCASTDSQNTEAFFGQGTRLTVV.

This chain joins TRBV5-6 and TRBJ2-3; the D is unclear. This CDR3 has 13 residues. V was cut by 2 bases and J by 8 bases, with 12 bases left in between. Germline lookup yields CDR1 SGHDT and CDR2 YYEEEE. The CDR3: CASSFTRFGTQYF. CDR3 bases: TGTGCCAGCAGCTTTACTCGCTTCGGTACGCAGTATTTT.

The chain is built from TRBV4-1 and TRBJ1-2, with unresolved D. Germline V gene lookup returns CDR1 MGHRA and CDR2 YSYEKL. This CDR3 region has 11 residues. Trimming pared 3 bases from V and 8 bases from J, leaving 7 bases between. The CDR3 DNA sequence: TGCGCCAGCAGCCACGAGAGGGGCTACACCTTC. Translation: CASSHERGYTF.

The genes are TRBV6-1 and TRBJ2-3, with 8 bases matching TRBD2. V trimming: 2 bases; J trimming: 1 base; junction bases outside the gene matches: 8. Per germline, CDR1 MNHNS and CDR2 SASEGT. The CDR3 runs 17 residues. The CDR3 loop is CASSEPGLGSGTDTQYF. DNA of the CDR3: TGTGCCAGCAGTGAACCGGGACTAGGTTCTGGCACAGATACGCAGTATTTT.

This chain joins TRBV9 and TRBJ2-5; 8 bases agree with TRBD2. This CDR3 is 18 amino acids long. V shed 0 bases, J shed 4 bases, and the junction held 14 bases outside the gene matches. Germline loops: CDR1 SGDLS, CDR2 YYNGEE. CDR3 loop: CASSVGSFGREGRETQYF. The CDR3 nucleotides read TGTGCCAGCAGCGTAGGTTCTTTCGGGAGGGAGGGTCGAGAGACCCAGTACTTC.

V and J are TRBV29-1 and TRBJ2-2; no reliable D call. V lost 2 bases to trimming and J lost 1 base, with 11 bases between them. CDR3 length: 15 residues. The V gene's germline CDR1 is SQVTM and CDR2 ANQGSEA. CDR3 residues: CSVESADLNTGELFF. The CDR3 coding sequence is TGCAGCGTTGAATCCGCGGATCTGAACACCGGGGAGCTGTTTTTT.

The CDR3 spells CASSDRDMYRFYGYTF. The CDR3, as DNA: TGTGCCAGCAGTGATAGGGACATGTACCGATTCTATGGCTACACCTTC. V is TRBV28 and J is TRBJ1-2, with D perhaps matching TRBD1 (6 bases). The V end lost 5 bases, the J end lost 4 bases, and 20 bases lay between the germline ends. There are 16 residues in the CDR3. Germline V CDR1 and CDR2: MDHEN, SYDVKM.

The rearrangement links TRBV7-6 to TRBJ2-2; 10 bases line up with TRBD1. V lost 4 bases and J lost 5; bases outside the gene matches: 7. This CDR3 is built from 16 residues. CDR1 is SGHVS, CDR2 FNYEAQ, per germline. CDR3 protein: CASSYTGTGVTGELFF. The CDR3 region has the DNA TGTGCCAGCAGCTACACCGGGACAGGGGTAACCGGGGAGCTGTTTTTT.

This chain uses TRBV29-1 with TRBJ2-7, with D maybe TRBD2 (5 bases). The CDR3 length is 12 residues. Germline CDR1 and CDR2: SQVTM and ANQGSEA. V lost 7 bases, J lost 4 bases, and 14 bases lay in between. CDR3 region: CSAYATGYEQYF. Here the CDR3 DNA reads TGCAGCGCCTATGCGACGGGGTACGAGCAGTACTTC.

The rearrangement joins TRBV27 to TRBJ1-1, with 7 bases lining up with TRBD1. This CDR3 has 15 amino acids. J lost 5 bases, V lost 5 bases, and 11 bases had no gene match. Looked up from germline, CDR1 is MNHEY and CDR2 is SMNVEV (reference sequence). CDR3 sequence reads: CASSHVRGGDTEAFF. CDR3 coding DNA: TGTGCCAGCAGTCACGTGAGAGGGGGCGATACTGAAGCTTTCTTT.

The chain is built from TRBV5-4 and TRBJ1-2; 7 bases are shared with TRBD1. The CDR3 is 16 residues long. Germline trimming cut 0 bases from V and 1 base from J; bases unmatched to any gene: 6. Germline CDR1 and CDR2: SGHNT and YYREEE (reference sequence). The CDR3 is CASSLVRQGVNYGYTF. CDR3 nucleotides: TGTGCCAGCAGCTTGGTGCGACAGGGCGTTAACTATGGCTACACCTTC.

This chain connects TRBV7-9 to TRBJ1-1, with 7 bases that match TRBD1. The CDR3 length is 16 residues. Germline V CDR1 and CDR2: SEHNR, FQNEAQ (reference sequence). The ends lost 8 bases at V and 0 bases at J; junction bases unmatched: 12. The CDR3 nucleotides read TGTGCCAGCTGGGGACAGAGGGGACACATGAACACTGAAGCTTTCTTT. Its protein product is CASWGQRGHMNTEAFF.

Only one count was recorded for this clone. This rearrangement joins TRBV19 to TRBJ1-1, with D hard to call. Germline CDR1 reads LNHDA; CDR2 reads SQIVND (reference sequence). The ends were cut back, 2 bases at V and 1 base at J, with 5 bases in the middle. The CDR3 has 13 residues. CDR3 residues: CASSITANTEAFF. As DNA, the CDR3 is TGTGCCAGTAGTATAACAGCGAACACTGAAGCTTTCTTT.

V usage is TRBV6-5 and J usage is TRBJ2-7; possible D gene TRBD1, 6 bases. CDR3 length: 14 amino acids. V dropped 2 bases and J dropped 6 bases, with 14 bases sitting between them. Germline CDR1 MNHEY, CDR2 SVGAGI. CDR3: CASSYTGLGTEQYF. The CDR3 DNA sequence: TGTGCCAGCAGTTACACAGGGTTGGGTACCGAGCAGTACTTC.

The CDR3 DNA follows: TGTGCCTGGAGTTACGGGAATTCACCCCTCCACTTT. Its protein product is CAWSYGNSPLHF. The chain employs TRBV30 and TRBJ1-6; the D is unclear. Per germline, CDR1 GTSNPN and CDR2 SVGIG (reference sequence). The length of the CDR3 is 12 residues. Trimming removed 2 bases from V and 7 bases from J, with 6 bases in between.